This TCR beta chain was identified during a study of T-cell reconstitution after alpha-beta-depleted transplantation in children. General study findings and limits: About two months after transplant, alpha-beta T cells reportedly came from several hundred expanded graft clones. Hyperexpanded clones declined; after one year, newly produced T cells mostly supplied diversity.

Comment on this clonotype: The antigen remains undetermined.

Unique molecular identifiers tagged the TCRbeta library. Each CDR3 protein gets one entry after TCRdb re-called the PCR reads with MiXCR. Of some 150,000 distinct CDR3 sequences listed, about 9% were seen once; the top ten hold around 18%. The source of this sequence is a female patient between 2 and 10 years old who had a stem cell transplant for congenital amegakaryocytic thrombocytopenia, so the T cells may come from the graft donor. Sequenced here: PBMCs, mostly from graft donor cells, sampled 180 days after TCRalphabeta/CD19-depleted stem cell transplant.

CDR3 region: CASSPDGRLAGPYEQYF. CDR3 DNA sequence: TGTGCCAGTAGCCCAGACGGCCGACTAGCGGGACCCTACGAGCAGTACTTC. The chain links TRBV19 to TRBJ2-7; 11 bases line up with TRBD2. V was clipped by 6 bases and J by 2 bases; unmatched bases: 12. This CDR3 has 17 amino acids. Germline assignment: CDR1 LNHDA and CDR2 SQIVND (reference sequence).